The 30 T cell receptor beta chains in this list originate from one sample, sequenced in a study of type 1 regulatory T cells. MiXCR was run by TCRdb on the reads, yielding one entry per CDR3 protein. The sample gives about 65,000 distinct CDR3 sequences, approximately 47% of which show up once; approximately 2.3% is in the top ten. Their specific antigens are unknown. Sample: cultured non-Tr1 T cells, either the whole culture or a sorted T cell fraction (not recorded which). These receptors were collected from a human donor in good health.

This clonotype was recorded many times. This chain uses TRBV7-2 with TRBJ2-1; 9 bases match TRBD2. Germline V lookup: CDR1 SGHTA, CDR2 FQGNSA. This CDR3 contains 14 residues. J gave up 9 bases and V 3 bases, and 6 bases lay outside the gene matches. Written as DNA, the CDR3 is TGTGCCAGCAGCTTCGTAGCGGGGGATGGTGAGCAGTTCTTC. Amino acid sequence: CASSFVAGDGEQFF.

The table lists this clonotype with a few counts. The CDR3, as DNA: TGTGCCAGCAGCGTTAGCTATGATACGCAGTATTTT. Translated: CASSVSYDTQYF. V is TRBV11-2 and J is TRBJ2-3; D gene ambiguous. Trimming cost V 5 bases and J 6 bases, with 9 bases left between them. Per germline, CDR1 SGHAT and CDR2 FQNNGV. The CDR3 runs 12 residues.

A note on this clonotype: A read error may account for a junction end that differs from germline. The chain has TRBV5-1 and TRBJ1-1; D gene ambiguous. Germline V gene sequence: CDR1 SGHRS, CDR2 YFSETQ. The CDR3 is made up of 15 amino acids. As DNA, the CDR3 is TGCGCCAGCAGCCTTAACACGGATTCAAGCACTAAAGCTTTCTTT. Translation gives CASSLNTDSSTKAFF. Based on the CDR3 plus reference TRBV5-1 and TRBJ1-1, the full variable domain is KAGVTQTPRYLIKTRGQQVTLSCSPISGHRSVSWYQQTPGQGLQFLFEYFSETQRNKGNFPGRFSGRQFSNSRSEMNVSTLELGDSALYLCASSLNTDSSTKAFFGQGTRLTVV.

The chain employs TRBV20-1 and TRBJ1-4; TRBD1 is a possible D gene (5 bases). CDR3 length equals 15 residues. V lost 1 base and J lost 2, with 11 bases in between. CDR1 is DFQATT, CDR2 SNEGSKA, per germline (reference sequence). The CDR3 sequence is CSARVGARTNEKLFF. The CDR3 region has the DNA TGCAGTGCTAGAGTTGGGGCGCGGACTAATGAAAAACTGTTTTTT.

The chain uses TRBV5-4 and TRBJ1-5; TRBD1 might be the D (5 bases). The CDR3 loop spans 17 amino acids. Germline loops: CDR1 SGHNT, CDR2 YYREEE (reference sequence). Trimming took off 4 bases at V and 0 bases at J, with 17 bases between the two ends. The CDR3 here is CASSLLGRADSNQPQHF. DNA of the CDR3: TGTGCCAGCAGCCTTCTTGGCAGGGCCGATAGCAATCAGCCCCAGCATTTT.

The chain recombines TRBV30 with TRBJ2-1; tentatively, D is TRBD1 (6 bases). The germline V and J ends were trimmed by 3 bases and 1 base, with 13 bases remaining between them. There are 15 residues in the CDR3. CDR1 and CDR2 (germline): GTSNPN, SVGIG (reference sequence). The CDR3 spells CAWSRGQNSYNEQFF. The CDR3 nucleotides read TGTGCCTGGAGCAGGGGCCAAAATTCCTACAATGAGCAGTTCTTC.

This chain links TRBV7-3 with TRBJ2-3; the match to TRBD2 covers 9 bases. Germline lookup yields CDR1 SGHTA and CDR2 FQGTGA. Unmatched junction bases numbered 15, after V lost 1 base and J lost 4 bases. This CDR3 has 19 residues. CDR3 DNA sequence: TGTGCCAGCAGCTTAAAAGGCGGTCGCGGGGGGGCCGTGGCAGATACGCAGTATTTT. Translation: CASSLKGGRGGAVADTQYF.

This chain links TRBV24-1 with TRBJ2-3; 12 bases agree with TRBD2. The CDR3 length is 16 residues. Germline loops: CDR1 KGHDR, CDR2 SFDVKD. The V gene end was trimmed by 3 bases and the J gene end by 5 bases; junction bases not matched to a gene: 5. DNA for the CDR3: TGTGCCACCAGTGATCCTAGCGGGGGGGATGTAGATACGCAGTATTTT. Its protein product is CATSDPSGGDVDTQYF.

This chain connects TRBV12-3 or TRBV12-4 to TRBJ2-1; D gene ambiguous. V dropped 11 bases and J dropped 2 bases, with 10 bases sitting between them. The CDR3 loop spans 12 amino acids. This CDR3 is CASAKPYNEQFF. The CDR3 DNA follows: TGTGCCTCGGCGAAGCCCTACAATGAGCAGTTCTTC.

The chain carries TRBV15 and TRBJ2-3; D is uncertain. Germline V lookup: CDR1 LNHNV, CDR2 YYDKDF (reference sequence). V lost 1 base, J lost 4 bases, and 6 bases lay in between. The CDR3 extends over 13 amino acids. The CDR3, as DNA: TGTGCCACCAGCAGAGGGGCGGCAGATACGCAGTATTTT. Protein: CATSRGAADTQYF.

This clonotype was counted between two and nine times. V is TRBV6-1 and J is TRBJ1-6, with D perhaps TRBD1 (5 bases). Germline V gives CDR1 MNHNS, CDR2 SASEGT. The CDR3 consists of 16 residues. V gave up 0 bases and J gave up 7 bases, with 13 bases separating them. This CDR3 reads CASSEARSRGNSPLHF. DNA for the CDR3: TGTGCCAGCAGTGAAGCGAGGTCCCGGGGGAATTCACCCCTCCACTTT.

The genes are TRBV5-1 and TRBJ1-6, with 7 bases that match TRBD1. Germline V lookup: CDR1 SGHRS, CDR2 YFSETQ. There are 14 residues in the CDR3. V was pared by 0 bases and J by 10 bases, with 4 bases of the junction left unmatched. CDR3 protein: CASSLGTGRSPLHF. Here the CDR3 DNA reads TGCGCCAGCAGCTTGGGGACAGGACGATCACCCCTCCACTTT.

There are a few counts of this clonotype. The J gene is TRBJ2-6, the V gene TRBV15; TRBD1 agrees at 10 bases. Germline V gene lookup returns CDR1 LNHNV and CDR2 YYDKDF (reference sequence). V gave up 0 bases and J gave up 1 base; unmatched junction bases: 9. This CDR3 is 20 amino acids long. CDR3 loop: CATSRDRRGQGLSGANVLTF. CDR3 bases: TGTGCCACCAGCAGAGATCGGAGGGGACAGGGGCTTTCTGGGGCCAACGTCCTGACTTTC.

This clonotype was counted between two and nine times. The rearrangement links TRBV6-5 to TRBJ2-3; 8 bases are shared with TRBD1. Germline V lookup: CDR1 MNHEY, CDR2 SVGAGI. Trimming took 6 bases from V and 2 from J; bases not matched to a gene: 7. The CDR3 sequence is 15 residues long. The DNA of the CDR3 is TGTGCCAGCAGAGTGACAGGGGAGGACACAGATACGCAGTATTTT. Translating gives CASRVTGEDTDTQYF.

The chain is built from TRBV20-1 and TRBJ1-2; 7 nucleotides agree with TRBD1. After removal of 1 base from V and 5 bases from J, the junction contained 7 bases not matched to a gene. Germline V gene sequence: CDR1 DFQATT, CDR2 SNEGSKA (reference sequence). CDR3 length equals 14 residues. CDR3 bases: TGCAGTGCTAGAGGAGCTACGGGACAGTATGGCTACACCTTC. Translating it yields CSARGATGQYGYTF.

V is TRBV5-1 and J is TRBJ1-3; D unresolved. Germline CDR1 is SGHRS and CDR2 is YFSETQ. Trimming cost V 0 bases and J 4 bases, with 2 bases left between them. This CDR3 region has 12 residues. CDR3 sequence: CASSLEGNTIYF. CDR3 DNA sequence: TGCGCCAGCAGCTTGGAGGGAAACACCATATATTTT.

This chain links TRBV5-1 with TRBJ1-5; D perhaps matches TRBD1 (6 bases). This CDR3 contains 16 residues. V lost 0 bases to trimming and J lost 6 bases, with 16 bases between them. Germline CDR1 SGHRS, CDR2 YFSETQ. The CDR3 protein is CASSLEGGAGGQPQHF. CDR3 in DNA: TGCGCCAGCAGCTTGGAGGGGGGGGCAGGAGGTCAGCCCCAGCATTTT.

The chain employs TRBV12-3 or TRBV12-4 and TRBJ2-5; 7 bases fit TRBD1. V lost 3 bases to trimming and J lost 6 bases; unmatched junction nucleotides: 7. This CDR3 is built from 14 residues. This CDR3 reads CASSFLGQPKTQYF. The CDR3, as DNA: TGTGCCAGCAGTTTCTTGGGACAGCCTAAGACCCAGTACTTC.

The rearrangement joins TRBV7-2 to TRBJ2-7, with 8 positions matching TRBD1. The germline V gene has CDR1 SGHTA and CDR2 FQGNSA. The CDR3 has 14 amino acids. J was trimmed by 3 bases and V by 4 bases; bases with no gene match: 5. The CDR3 loop reads CASSSRGTGYEQYF. The CDR3 DNA follows: TGTGCCAGCAGCTCCCGCGGGACAGGCTACGAGCAGTACTTC.

A few counts support this clonotype. The chain joins TRBV11-2 to TRBJ2-5, with a tentative D call TRBD2 (6 bases). Trimming removed 6 bases from V and 5 bases from J, with 10 bases in between. CDR1 is SGHAT, CDR2 FQNNGV, per germline. The CDR3 extends over 12 amino acids. The CDR3 region has the DNA TGTGCCAGCAGTTGGGAGGCGGAGACCCAGTACTTC. As protein: CASSWEAETQYF.

The chain carries TRBV29-1 and TRBJ2-7; D is possibly TRBD2 (6 bases). V lost 8 bases to trimming and J lost 6 bases, with 20 bases between them. This CDR3 has 13 amino acids. Germline V gene data show CDR1 as SQVTM and CDR2 as ANQGSEA. Written as DNA, the CDR3 is TGCAGCACCACGGAGGGAAGGGGAGCCGAGCAGTACTTC. Protein: CSTTEGRGAEQYF.

This chain uses TRBV30 with TRBJ1-1; TRBD1 agrees at 7 bases. This CDR3 has 12 amino acids. The germline gives CDR1 GTSNPN, CDR2 SVGIG (reference sequence). Trimming cost V 4 bases and J 9 bases; bases outside gene matches: 8. The CDR3 DNA reads TGTGCCTGGACCTTGGGGGGACAGCAAGCTTTCTTT. It yields the protein CAWTLGGQQAFF.

The chain carries TRBV5-6 and TRBJ2-5; D gene ambiguous. The CDR3 sequence is 12 residues long. V was cut by 3 bases and J by 5 bases, with 8 bases left in between. The germline V gene has CDR1 SGHDT and CDR2 YYEEEE. CDR3 bases: TGTGCCAGCAGCTCGATGGGGGAGACCCAGTACTTC. It yields the protein CASSSMGETQYF.

This clonotype was seen only a few times. The chain has TRBV4-1 and TRBJ1-4; 8 positions agree with TRBD1. This CDR3 has 16 residues. V dropped 0 bases and J dropped 3; count of bases not matched to a gene: 3. In germline, CDR1 is MGHRA, CDR2 YSYEKL. The CDR3 DNA is TGCGCCAGCAGCCAAGAGGGACAGGCGCCTAATGAAAAACTGTTTTTT. Amino acid sequence: CASSQEGQAPNEKLFF.

This chain connects TRBV7-3 to TRBJ1-1, with unresolved D. There are 13 residues in the CDR3. Trimming pared 4 bases from V and 1 base from J, leaving 7 bases between. Germline assignment: CDR1 SGHTA and CDR2 FQGTGA. The CDR3 spells CASSSQKNTEAFF. In nucleotides, the CDR3 is TGTGCCAGCAGCTCCCAGAAGAACACTGAAGCTTTCTTT. The variable domain in full, completed from reference TRBV7-3 and TRBJ1-1, reads GAGVSQTPSNKVTEKGKYVELRCDPISGHTALYWYRQSLGQGPEFLIYFQGTGAADDSGLPNDRFFAVRPEGSVSTLKIQRTERGDSAVYLCASSSQKNTEAFFGQGTRLTVV.

This clonotype has a handful of counts. The chain couples TRBV6-2 or TRBV6-3 to TRBJ1-2, with 7 bases that match TRBD1. Per germline, CDR1 MNHEY and CDR2 SVGEGT. CDR3 length: 15 amino acids. Germline trimming cut 4 bases from V and 0 bases from J; bases unmatched to any gene: 5. CDR3 protein: CASSWTGPSNYGYTF. The CDR3 nucleotides are TGTGCCAGCAGTTGGACAGGACCGTCTAACTATGGCTACACCTTC.

A few counts support this clonotype. The J gene is TRBJ1-2, the V gene TRBV12-3 or TRBV12-4; D gene ambiguous. There are 14 residues in the CDR3. The V end lost 3 bases, the J end lost 5 bases, and 13 bases lay between the germline ends. The CDR3 region is CASSLQGLGYGYTF. The CDR3 DNA follows: TGTGCCAGCAGTTTGCAAGGGCTAGGTTATGGCTACACCTTC.

The table lists this clonotype with a few counts. The chain has TRBV20-1 and TRBJ1-5; possible D gene TRBD1, 6 bases. Germline lookup yields CDR1 DFQATT and CDR2 SNEGSKA (reference sequence). This CDR3 has 13 amino acids. Trimming removed 6 bases at V and 6 bases at J, with 15 bases between. In DNA form, the CDR3 reads TGCAGTGCAGCCCGACAGGCGGGTCAGCCCCAGCATTTT. Protein: CSAARQAGQPQHF.

The chain is built from TRBV11-2 and TRBJ1-2; D remains unclear. Trimming left V 1 base short and J 0 bases short, with 9 bases between. Per germline, CDR1 SGHAT and CDR2 FQNNGV. The CDR3 runs to 15 residues. CDR3 in DNA: TGTGCCAGCAGCTTAGTTCACGGAACTAACTATGGCTACACCTTC. Translated, it gives CASSLVHGTNYGYTF.

The chain recombines TRBV7-2 with TRBJ2-5; 9 bases map to TRBD1. Germline V gives CDR1 SGHTA, CDR2 FQGNSA. The CDR3 has 14 residues. Trimming at V came to 2 bases and at J to 5 bases, leaving 3 bases not matched to a gene. The CDR3 here is CASSLMTGGETQYF. In nucleotides, the CDR3 is TGTGCCAGCAGCTTAATGACAGGGGGGGAGACCCAGTACTTC.